The entry below gives a single T cell receptor (beta chain) sequence along with its context. The CDR3 loop spans 15 amino acids. Trimming left V 1 base short and J 7 bases short, with 11 bases between. CDR1 is MGHRA and CDR2 is YSYEKL in the germline V gene. Some clones are missing from TCRdb's copy, which holds only in-frame ones; the method was immunoSEQ multiplex PCR. Among roughly 260,000 clones listed, more than 70% were seen once. The entry originates in a study of blood T cell repertoires in COVID-19. The receptor was derived from a woman aged 45-65 years with acute or convalescent COVID-19. The genes are TRBV4-1 and TRBJ1-6; D perhaps matches TRBD1 (5 bases). The sequencing input was peripheral blood. CDR3 region: CASSQATGPNSPLHF. CDR3 coding DNA: TGCGCCAGCAGCCAAGCCACAGGCCCGAATTCACCCCTCCACTTT.